These 27 T cell receptor beta chains came from one sample sequenced in a study of CD8 T cells in ankylosing spondylitis. In TCRdb, the 5' RACE reads were re-called with MiXCR into one record per CDR3 protein. The table lists about 160,000 distinct CDR3 sequences, around 8.9% of them singletons. Sequencing was performed on blood, either unsorted or a sorted T cell fraction (not recorded which). Receptors were obtained from a female donor with ankylosing spondylitis or in good health (not recorded which).

Turning to this clonotype: It is unclear where the CDR3 begins or ends on the DNA, so no DNA is shown, and the CDR3 is as TCRdb lists it. The CDR3 reads CISVSGRGQKMNTEAFF. The chain is built from TRBV7-5 and TRBJ1-1; the D call in the table, TRBD1, was not verified against the DNA. TRBV7-5 is flagged as a pseudogene. The CDR3 is 17 residues long, ends included.

The J gene is TRBJ1-5, the V gene TRBV10-2, with D possibly matching TRBD1 (6 bases). There are 13 residues in the CDR3. In germline, CDR1 is WSHSY, CDR2 SAAADI. V lost 5 bases and J lost 5, with 10 bases in between. CDR3 sequence: CASSRNRDQPQHF. CDR3 coding DNA: TGCGCCAGCAGTCGAAACAGGGATCAGCCCCAGCATTTT.

The table lists this clonotype with a few counts. The rearrangement links TRBV14 to TRBJ2-3; no reliable D call. The V and J ends lost 0 bases and 4 bases respectively, with 17 bases between them. CDR1 is SGHDN, CDR2 FVKESK, per germline. The CDR3 runs to 17 residues. Here the CDR3 DNA reads TGTGCCAGCAGCCAAGATCGATTCTCTCGAACTTCAGATACGCAGTATTTT. Amino acid sequence: CASSQDRFSRTSDTQYF.

The chain employs TRBV19 and TRBJ2-1; D is ambiguous. The CDR3 is 14 residues long. Germline V CDR1 and CDR2: LNHDA, SQIVND (reference sequence). V gave up 5 bases and J gave up 10 bases, with 18 bases separating them. The CDR3 bases are TGTGCCAGTAGTCTCTCGGCAGACGCGCCGGAGCAGTTCTTC. Protein sequence: CASSLSADAPEQFF.

V gene TRBV5-4 combines with J gene TRBJ2-1; TRBD2 aligns across 8 bases. Germline assignment: CDR1 SGHNT and CDR2 YYREEE (reference sequence). The V gene end was trimmed by 4 bases and the J gene end by 3 bases; junction bases not matched to a gene: 6. The CDR3 runs to 15 residues. The CDR3 coding sequence is TGTGCCAGCAGCCTCAAGCGGGAGATCTACAATGAGCAGTTCTTC. This encodes CASSLKREIYNEQFF.

This clonotype has more than one count but fewer than ten. Germline and junction disagree at one end, which may indicate a read error. The chain uses TRBV5-6 and TRBJ1-5; D is undetermined. CDR1 and CDR2 (germline): SGHDT, YYEEEE. The CDR3 consists of 12 residues. The CDR3, as DNA: TGTGCCAGCAGATTGGACGAGGAGCCCCAGCATTTT. This codes for CASRLDEEPQHF. Full variable domain (missing parts from reference TRBV5-6 and TRBJ1-5): DAGVTQSPTHLIKTRGQQVTLRCSPKSGHDTVSWYQQALGQGPQFIFQYYEEEERQRGNFPDRFSGHQFPNYSSELNVNALLLGDSALYLCASRLDEEPQHFGDGTRLSIL.

This clonotype was recorded many times. The CDR3 here is CASSQAHTGPSYEQYF. The DNA for the CDR3 is TGTGCCAGCAGCCAAGCCCATACGGGGCCATCCTACGAGCAGTACTTC. The gene calls are TRBV14 and TRBJ2-7; either TRBD1 or TRBD2 may supply D (5 bases each). The CDR3 length is 16 residues. Germline V gene lookup returns CDR1 SGHDN and CDR2 FVKESK. V dropped 1 base and J dropped 1 base, with 14 bases sitting between them.

This clonotype was counted only a few times. The chain employs TRBV7-2 and TRBJ1-1, with a tentative D call TRBD1 (5 bases). Per germline, CDR1 SGHTA and CDR2 FQGNSA. The CDR3 runs 16 residues. V shed 0 bases and J shed 1 base, with 12 bases lying between them. The CDR3 protein is CASSLARRGKNTEAFF. In nucleotides, the CDR3 is TGTGCCAGCAGCTTAGCGCGGCGGGGGAAGAACACTGAAGCTTTCTTT. The full variable domain, in which reference TRBV7-2 and TRBJ1-1 provide the parts outside the CDR3, is GAGVSQSPSNKVTEKGKDVELRCDPISGHTALYWYRQSLGQGLEFLIYFQGNSAPDKSGLPSDRFSAERTGGSVSTLTIQRTQQEDSAVYLCASSLARRGKNTEAFFGQGTRLTVV.

This clonotype was seen a few times. The chain's CDR3 is CASSLTSGDAEAFF. The CDR3 region has the DNA TGTGCCAGCAGCTTAACGTCGGGTGACGCTGAAGCTTTCTTT. This rearrangement joins TRBV7-3 to TRBJ1-1, with no clear D. The CDR3 loop spans 14 amino acids. CDR1 SGHTA and CDR2 FQGTGA come from the germline V gene. The ends were cut back, 0 bases at V and 6 bases at J, with 11 bases in the middle.

This clonotype was counted many times. The CDR3 region has the DNA TGTGCCAGCAGTTTATCGACAGGTACTGAAGCTTTCTTT. It specifies CASSLSTGTEAFF. The rearrangement joins TRBV27 to TRBJ1-1; perhaps TRBD1 as D (6 bases). CDR3 length: 13 residues. The V gene lost 0 bases and the J gene lost 5 bases, with 7 bases spanning the gap. The germline CDR1 and CDR2 sequences are MNHEY and SMNVEV (reference sequence).

This chain uses TRBV28 with TRBJ2-3; D is perhaps TRBD1 or TRBD2 (5 bases each). This CDR3 has 13 residues. Germline loops: CDR1 MDHEN, CDR2 SYDVKM. The V end lost 3 bases, the J end lost 6 bases, and 10 bases lay between the germline ends. The CDR3 sequence: CASSFQGADTQYF. CDR3 DNA: TGTGCCAGCAGTTTCCAGGGAGCGGATACGCAGTATTTT. Complete variable domain (other parts from reference TRBV28 and TRBJ2-3): DVKVTQSSRYLVKRTGEKVFLECVQDMDHENMFWYRQDPGLGLRLIYFSYDVKMKEKGDIPEGYSVSREKKERFSLILESASTNQTSMYLCASSFQGADTQYFGPGTRLTVL.

This clonotype has ten or more counts. This chain connects TRBV12-3 or TRBV12-4 to TRBJ2-1; TRBD2 agrees at 9 bases. Trimming cost V 3 bases and J 2 bases; bases outside gene matches: 11. The CDR3 contains 18 residues. The CDR3 DNA is TGTGCCAGCAGTTTCCCACCGGGACTAGCCGTCCCCTACAATGAGCAGTTCTTC. Its translation: CASSFPPGLAVPYNEQFF.

As DNA, the CDR3 is TGCAGTGCTAGAGTAATGAGGGGAGCGGATACTGAAGCTTTCTTT. It yields the protein CSARVMRGADTEAFF. The chain employs TRBV20-1 and TRBJ1-1; weak D call: TRBD1 (5 bases). The germline V gene has CDR1 DFQATT and CDR2 SNEGSKA (reference sequence). The CDR3 length is 15 residues. Deletions cut 1 base from V and 5 bases from J, with 17 bases between.

The sample holds many counts of this clonotype. The rearrangement uses TRBV2 and TRBJ1-1; TRBD1 matches 8 bases. V shed 8 bases, J shed 6 bases, and the junction held 5 bases outside the gene matches. Germline CDR1 SNHLY, CDR2 FYNNEI. This CDR3 is built from 12 residues. The CDR3 DNA follows: TGTGCCAGCGATAAACAGGGGGCTGAAGCTTTCTTT. Protein sequence: CASDKQGAEAFF.

The chain links TRBV6-5 to TRBJ2-3; D remains unclear. Germline V lookup: CDR1 MNHEY, CDR2 SVGAGI. The CDR3 sequence is 16 residues long. Trimming cost V 0 bases and J 0 bases, with 10 bases left between them. Written as DNA, the CDR3 is TGTGCCAGCAGTTACTCTCCGGGCCTAAGCACAGATACGCAGTATTTT. It is translated as CASSYSPGLSTDTQYF.

This clonotype was detected only a few times. The rearrangement links TRBV2 to TRBJ2-1; 7 positions agree with TRBD1. This CDR3 contains 12 residues. V gave up 9 bases and J gave up 7 bases; unmatched junction bases: 6. The germline CDR1 and CDR2 sequences are SNHLY and FYNNEI. CDR3 in amino acids: CARGTDLNEQFF. The CDR3 bases are TGTGCCAGAGGGACAGATTTAAATGAGCAGTTCTTC.

This clonotype has only a few counts. This chain uses TRBV11-2 with TRBJ2-7; D remains unclear. Germline CDR1 and CDR2: SGHAT and FQNNGV. CDR3 length equals 14 residues. Trimming pared 4 bases from V and 2 bases from J, leaving 12 bases between. CDR3 DNA: TGTGCCAGCAGCTCTGTGGCAGGACCCTACGAGCAGTACTTC. Encoded protein: CASSSVAGPYEQYF. Together with reference TRBV11-2 and TRBJ2-7, the CDR3 gives the full variable domain: EAGVAQSPRYKIIEKRQSVAFWCNPISGHATLYWYQQILGQGPKLLIQFQNNGVVDDSQLPKDRFSAERLKGVDSTLKIQPAKLEDSAVYLCASSSVAGPYEQYFGPGTRLTVT.

The chain uses TRBV20-1 and TRBJ2-5; perhaps TRBD1 as D (6 bases). This CDR3 has 14 residues. Germline CDR1 and CDR2: DFQATT and SNEGSKA (reference sequence). V lost 5 bases and J 5 bases, leaving 18 bases between the germline ends. In DNA form, the CDR3 reads TGCAGTGCTGTACTTGGGGGCCGTCTGGAGACCCAGTACTTC. Residues: CSAVLGGRLETQYF.

The chain couples TRBV20-1 to TRBJ2-3; the D is unclear. Trimming stripped 5 bases from V and 6 bases from J, with 3 bases between. This CDR3 spans 9 amino acids. Germline values: CDR1 DFQATT, CDR2 SNEGSKA (reference sequence). CDR3 sequence (DNA): TGCAGTGCTTCCGATACGCAGTATTTT. This sequence encodes CSASDTQYF.

This clonotype was observed a handful of times. The chain recombines TRBV27 with TRBJ2-1; 9 positions agree with TRBD2. Per germline, CDR1 MNHEY and CDR2 SMNVEV (reference sequence). This CDR3 is built from 15 residues. The junction had 5 bases not matched to a gene; V was cut back by 6 bases and J by 2 bases. CDR3 in amino acids: CASRASSGAYNEQFF. The CDR3 DNA reads TGTGCCAGCAGGGCCTCTAGCGGGGCCTACAATGAGCAGTTCTTC.

A few counts support this clonotype. This sequence joins TRBV20-1 and TRBJ1-2; TRBD1 agrees at 7 bases. CDR3 length: 14 amino acids. The ends lost 0 bases at V and 11 bases at J; junction bases unmatched: 12. Germline CDR1 DFQATT, CDR2 SNEGSKA (reference sequence). The DNA for the CDR3 is TGCAGTGCTAGAGAGGGACAGAGCCTATGGGGGTACACCTTC. Protein product: CSAREGQSLWGYTF.

This clonotype was recorded at least ten times. The chain is built from TRBV4-2 and TRBJ1-1; D is undetermined. This CDR3 comprises 15 residues. Germline assignment: CDR1 LGHNA and CDR2 YNFKEQ. The V end lost 1 base, the J end lost 5 bases, and 14 bases lay between the germline ends. CDR3 sequence (DNA): TGTGCCAGCAGCCAAGTAGATACGTTCGGAACTGAAGCTTTCTTT. It codes for CASSQVDTFGTEAFF.

This sequence joins TRBV30 and TRBJ2-7; 8 bases match TRBD1. With 4 bases clipped from V and 2 bases from J, the junction kept 7 bases outside the gene matches. The CDR3 sequence is 14 residues long. Germline values: CDR1 GTSNPN, CDR2 SVGIG (reference sequence). CDR3 nucleotides: TGTGCCTGGATTAGGACAGGGATCCCCTACGAGCAGTACTTC. The encoded protein is CAWIRTGIPYEQYF.

This clonotype was recorded at least ten times. V gene TRBV12-5 combines with J gene TRBJ2-1; 7 bases map to TRBD2. The CDR3 sequence is 14 residues long. Germline V gene sequence: CDR1 LGHNT, CDR2 FRNRAP. Trimming cost V 3 bases and J 12 bases; bases outside gene matches: 11. The CDR3 sequence is CASGLRTTPGGQFF. CDR3 bases: TGTGCTAGTGGTTTAAGGACCACCCCGGGGGGGCAGTTCTTC.

The chain recombines TRBV7-9 with TRBJ2-7; D perhaps matches TRBD1 (5 bases). Germline CDR1 reads SEHNR; CDR2 reads FQNEAQ (reference sequence). Trimming removed 5 bases at V and 0 bases at J, with 14 bases between. This CDR3 is built from 15 residues. CDR3 in DNA: TGTGCCAGCAGCCTCGGACAACGATCCTCCTACGAGCAGTACTTC. Translation: CASSLGQRSSYEQYF.

This clonotype was seen a handful of times. The chain combines TRBV7-6 with TRBJ2-7; D possibly uses TRBD1 or TRBD2 (5 bases each). CDR1 is SGHVS, CDR2 FNYEAQ, per germline. The CDR3 is made up of 15 amino acids. V was cut by 5 bases and J by 7 bases, with 21 bases left in between. The CDR3 reads CASSRDSTGLEEQYF. CDR3 in DNA: TGTGCCAGCAGCCGGGATTCGACGGGGCTGGAGGAGCAGTACTTC.

This clonotype was observed a handful of times. The J gene is TRBJ1-2, the V gene TRBV20-1, with TRBD1 matching over 7 bases. V lost 5 bases, J lost 0 bases, and 9 bases stayed unmatched. The germline V gene has CDR1 DFQATT and CDR2 SNEGSKA (reference sequence). This CDR3 is 15 amino acids long. The CDR3 is CSAPRQGTANYGYTF. The CDR3 bases are TGCAGTGCTCCCCGACAGGGTACGGCTAACTATGGCTACACCTTC.